These 14 T cell receptor beta chains were sequenced from one sample in a study of technical replicates of blood from a handful of donors. Sequencing was performed with immunoSEQ multiplex PCR; in TCRdb, only in-frame clones are kept and a portion is missing. The sample includes approximately 70,000 clones, about 90% of them seen just once. Sequencing used T cells isolated from PBMCs. Receptors were obtained from a human donor in good health.

The V gene is TRBV27, the J gene TRBJ1-2, with D possibly being TRBD1 (6 bases). The germline V gene encodes CDR1 MNHEY and CDR2 SMNVEV (reference sequence). Trimming pared 10 bases from V and 7 bases from J, leaving 16 bases between. The CDR3 has 12 amino acids. CDR3 sequence reads: CAIPGQGPGYTF. The CDR3 coding sequence is TGTGCCATCCCGGGACAAGGTCCTGGCTACACCTTC.

The V gene is TRBV27, the J gene TRBJ1-2, with D tentatively TRBD1 (6 bases). This CDR3 has 13 amino acids. CDR1 is MNHEY, CDR2 SMNVEV, per germline (reference sequence). V lost 5 bases, J lost 7 bases, and 14 bases lay in between. CDR3 in DNA: TGTGCCAGCAGTCCTAGGGGGACGAGTGGCTACACCTTC. It codes for CASSPRGTSGYTF.

The chain recombines TRBV11-2 with TRBJ2-2; 8 nucleotides line up with TRBD1. The CDR3 is 15 amino acids. Germline trimming cut 5 bases from V and 4 bases from J; bases unmatched to any gene: 6. The germline CDR1 and CDR2 sequences are SGHAT and FQNNGV. As DNA, the CDR3 is TGTGCCAGCAGCCGGACAGGGTCGGCCACCGGGGAGCTGTTTTTT. Translating gives CASSRTGSATGELFF.

Here the CDR3 reads CASSLAGDRGSAYEQYF. CDR3 in DNA: TGTGCCAGCAGCTTGGCCGGGGACAGGGGCAGCGCCTACGAGCAGTACTTC. The chain recombines TRBV5-5 with TRBJ2-7; 10 nucleotides match TRBD1. V trimming: 0 bases; J trimming: 2 bases; junction bases outside the gene matches: 8. Germline V gene data show CDR1 as SGHKS and CDR2 as YYEKEE (reference sequence). The CDR3 has 17 amino acids.

The chain links TRBV6-5 to TRBJ2-7; the match to TRBD2 covers 10 bases. V dropped 11 bases and J dropped 3; count of bases not matched to a gene: 7. From germline, CDR1 is MNHEY and CDR2 SVGAGI. The CDR3 covers 13 residues. CDR3 in amino acids: CAVQREGLYEQYF. CDR3 DNA: TGTGCCGTCCAGCGGGAGGGTCTCTACGAGCAGTACTTC.

CDR3 region: CASRGGDNYEQYF. Written as DNA, the CDR3 is TGTGCCAGCAGGGGGGGGGATAACTACGAGCAGTACTTC. The chain employs TRBV6-5 and TRBJ2-5; TRBD2 matches 7 bases. The assigned J gene may be wrong: the sequence end matches TRBJ2-7 better. Germline V gene lookup returns CDR1 MNHEY and CDR2 SVGAGI. The CDR3 covers 13 residues.

V is TRBV14 and J is TRBJ2-6; no clear D. From germline, CDR1 is SGHDN and CDR2 FVKESK. The germline V and J ends were trimmed by 4 bases and 1 base, with 11 bases remaining between them. The CDR3 runs to 16 residues. The CDR3 DNA reads TGTGCCAGCAGCCTCTTCCCCGGGTCTGGGGCCAACGTCCTGACTTTC. This codes for CASSLFPGSGANVLTF.

About this clone itself: One junction end does not reproduce the germline sequence, and a read error may be involved. This chain uses TRBV6-1 with TRBJ1-1; 7 nucleotides match TRBD1. Germline assignment: CDR1 MNHNS and CDR2 SASEGT. The CDR3 is 14 amino acids. The chain's CDR3 is CASREDRAYTEAFF. The CDR3 coding sequence is TGTGCCAGCAGGGAAGACAGGGCCTACACTGAAGCTTTCTTT.

Turning to this clone: The junction and the germline gene differ at one end; a read error may be behind it. The chain carries TRBV7-7 and TRBJ1-5; a possible D gene is TRBD1 (5 bases). The CDR3 runs to 13 residues. The germline V gene has CDR1 SSHAT and CDR2 FNYEAQ (reference sequence). Here the CDR3 DNA reads TGTGCTAGCAGCATAGACAGTAATCAGCCCCAGCATTTT. It yields the protein CASSIDSNQPQHF.

The chain couples TRBV2 to TRBJ1-1; 8 bases line up with TRBD1. The V gene's germline CDR1 is SNHLY and CDR2 FYNNEI. V gave up 7 bases and J gave up 3 bases; unmatched junction bases: 13. The CDR3 sequence is 16 residues long. The CDR3 DNA follows: TGTGCCAGCACTTACAGGGGGGAGGTAATGCACACTGAAGCTTTCTTT. This encodes CASTYRGEVMHTEAFF.

The chain employs TRBV27 and TRBJ2-1; no reliable D call. With 4 bases removed from V and 8 bases from J, the gap between germline ends came to 9 bases. The V gene's germline CDR1 is MNHEY and CDR2 SMNVEV (reference sequence). The CDR3 is 12 amino acids. CDR3 loop: CASSSGYHEQFF. CDR3 DNA sequence: TGTGCCAGCAGTTCAGGTTACCATGAGCAGTTCTTC.

This clone was detected only once. V is TRBV15 and J is TRBJ1-4; possibly TRBD1 for D (5 bases). V lost 8 bases and J 3 bases, leaving 13 bases between the germline ends. Germline CDR1 LNHNV, CDR2 YYDKDF (reference sequence). This CDR3 is built from 14 residues. The DNA for the CDR3 is TGTGCCACCTCTTTGGGGCAGTCTAATGAAAAACTGTTTTTT. This codes for CATSLGQSNEKLFF.

The rearrangement links TRBV6-6 to TRBJ1-1; TRBD1 is a possible D gene (5 bases). Germline V gives CDR1 MNHNY, CDR2 SVGAGI (reference sequence). Trimming stripped 7 bases from V and 11 bases from J, with 20 bases between. The CDR3 loop spans 13 amino acids. The CDR3 nucleotides read TGTGCCAGCATCATCCCACAGGTAGACATGGCTTTCTTT. This encodes CASIIPQVDMAFF.

The genes are TRBV30 and TRBJ1-5, with a tentative D call TRBD1 (6 bases). Between the trimmed V and J ends, which lost 2 bases and 4 bases, there was a span of 9 bases. The germline V gene encodes CDR1 GTSNPN and CDR2 SVGIG (reference sequence). The CDR3 runs 13 residues. CDR3 sequence: CAWSTTGNQPQHF. The CDR3, as DNA: TGTGCCTGGAGTACAACAGGGAATCAGCCCCAGCATTTT.